The TCR beta chain described here comes from a study of siplizumab effects on memory and regulatory T cells (dated by TCRdb to between 2018 and 2021). Concerning the study at large: The study looked at the effect of siplizumab, an anti-CD2 antibody, on alloreactive T-cell subsets in allogeneic mixed lymphocyte reactions made from human PBMCs. Overall results and qualifications from the work: Unstimulated naive T cells appeared more diverse than memory T cells, and naive cells seemed to contribute substantially to the alloresponse. In reactions with siplizumab, an average of around 70% of mappable alloreactive CD4+ clones were Treg-derived, compared with around 30% in control reactions. The cumulative frequency of alloreactive sequences traceable to unstimulated CD4+ memory T cells was significantly reduced by siplizumab. About 75-95% of proliferating CD4+ or CD8+ clones could not be given a naive or memory phenotype. Whether proliferating Tregs from siplizumab cultures actually had suppressive function was not functionally confirmed. Because sequences at frequencies below about 10^-5 were poorly captured, only a minor fraction of alloreactive clones could be mapped back to unstimulated subsets.

A distance of 18 bases separates the germline ends of V and J, which lose 2 bases and 8 bases respectively. The germline V gene gives CDR1 as MRHNA and CDR2 as SNTAGT. The CDR3 goes from the cysteine to the phenylalanine over 15 residues. The retained sequence is limited to the CDR3, 45 bases, with the frame set at the first base. Library generation was performed with the immunoSEQ multiplex PCR assay. The deep sequencing platform assayed about 91,000 TCR templates per sample. Genomic DNA extracted from sorted T cells was used for TCRbeta CDR3 sequencing. The source study handled its data this way. Clonal analysis of TCRbeta CDR3 data was done in the R programming language. Comparing unstimulated samples against CFSE-low samples taken after the reaction was how alloreactive CD4+ and CD8+ clones were defined. Regulatory or non-regulatory origin was assigned to alloreactive CD4+ clones by matching of sequences to sorted unstimulated Treg and non-Treg repertoires. In TCRdb, the immuneACCESS table is reduced to in-frame sequences with V and J assigned. These tables do not hold every clone; where another copy was compared, an unresolved V gene accounts for under half, and the others remain unexplained. That table furnishes V, J and clone size, whereas the DNA furnished D and trimming. In this sample the table shows roughly 62,000 clones, about 92% of which occur a single time. The ten largest clones capture around 40% of the sample.

As to this clone: The antigen it binds to is not known. Per-nucleotide qualities are absent, and no much larger clonotype sits a single base away.

TCRbeta CDR3 sequencing was performed on sorted unstimulated T cells and on proliferating T cells recovered from mixed lymphocyte reactions. Fresh whole blood from nine to ten HLA-typed healthy donors was used as the source from which PBMCs were isolated. Sequenced sample: CD8+ T cells sorted from blood. The source is a human donor in good health. The rearrangement combines TRBV6-4 with TRBJ1-2; the D gene is perhaps TRBD1, on 6 matching bases. The DNA is TGTGCCAGCAGTGACGGGGCAGGGGCCTCCTGGGGCTACACCTTC. This gives the protein CASSDGAGASWGYTF.